The present T cell receptor beta chain was sequenced within a study of T cells in women clearing cervical HPV infection. Study context: Blood came at first lesion visit for cases, post-clearance for controls.

On this clone itself: What it binds is unknown. The read terminates 3 residues before the CDR3 end, so the remaining end is supplied by the germline J gene.

Assay used: immunoSEQ multiplex PCR; TCRdb lists only in-frame clones, some missing. This listing includes roughly 30,000 clones. Between the trimmed V and J ends, which lost 4 bases and 6 bases, there was a span of 25 bases. CDR1 and CDR2 (germline): MDHEN, SYDVKM. This CDR3 spans 17 amino acids. General study findings and limits: Controls had more TRBV6-7 (around 0.15%) than cases (roughly 0.11%).

The clonotype was recovered from a woman between 18 and 70 years old with a cervical HPV16 infection that either progressed to CIN3+ or cleared (not recorded which). The sample consisted of blood buffy coat. The chain employs TRBV28 and TRBJ2-7; D is undetermined. CDR3 bases read: TGTGCCAGCAGTTCGCCCAGAGGTGTAATGGCTTCGGGCGAG. Amino acid sequence: CASSSPRGVMASGE. The whole CDR3 protein is CASSSPRGVMASGEQYF.